This T cell receptor beta chain derives from a study of cytomegalovirus exposure and HLA in healthy donors. Broader study findings: Immune exposure was documented only through CMV serostatus.

As to this clone: Its antigen is not known.

The primer mix had 60 Vbeta and 13 Jbeta primers. Sequencing used immunoSEQ multiplex PCR; TCRdb keeps in-frame clones, though not all of them. The repertoire holds about 130,000 clones, with around 80% as singletons. V was pared by 4 bases and J by 2 bases, with 12 bases between. Germline assignment: CDR1 MNHEY and CDR2 SMNVEV (reference sequence). The CDR3 sequence is 14 residues long. The sample was PBMCs. The chain links TRBV27 to TRBJ2-7; D might be TRBD2 (6 bases). The sequence was obtained from a man aged 25 to 40 in good health and CMV-seropositive. The CDR3 nucleotides read TGTGCCAGCAGTTCGGGACTCACACCCTACGAGCAGTACTTC. Protein sequence: CASSSGLTPYEQYF.